A selection of T cell receptor beta chains follows, all from one sample in a study of blood T cell repertoires in COVID-19. TCRdb keeps only in-frame clones here, not all; method: immunoSEQ multiplex PCR. The sample yields roughly 170,000 clones, about 85% seen once. Material for sequencing was peripheral blood. All receptors derive from a woman aged 45-59 years with COVID-19, enrolled during active disease. CDR3s include the opening cysteine and the closing phenylalanine or tryptophan. D genes are given only for firm matches. Clone size is shown for a subset of rows, as once, few, many or a class of expanded clone.

>.|TRBV7-3|TRBJ1-2|.
CASSRRHLIPNYGYTF
TGTGCCAGCAGCAGAAGACACCTGATACCTAACTATGGCTACACCTTC
>few|TRBV6-2/TRBV6-3|TRBJ1-1|.
CASSYIGGNTEAFF
TGTGCCAGCAGTTACATCGGGGGGAACACTGAAGCTTTCTTT
>.|TRBV6-1|TRBJ1-1|.
CASSEERWVAGDTEAFF
TGTGCCAGCAGTGAAGAACGATGGGTTGCAGGGGACACTGAAGCTTTCTTT
>.|TRBV28|TRBJ1-1|.
CASVAGGGTEAFF
TGTGCCAGCGTGGCGGGTGGAGGGACTGAAGCTTTCTTT
>.|TRBV5-6|TRBJ1-1|.
CASSLGGPTEAFF
TGTGCCAGCAGCTTGGGCGGTCCCACTGAAGCTTTCTTT
>.|TRBV5-1|TRBJ2-5|TRBD1
CASSPRDRGLETQYF
TGCGCCAGCAGCCCCCGGGACAGGGGGCTAGAGACCCAGTACTTC
>.|TRBV7-8|TRBJ1-6|TRBD1
CASSLGDRANSPLHF
TGTGCCAGCAGCCTGGGGGACAGGGCTAATTCACCCCTCCACTTT
>.|TRBV3-1/TRBV3-2|TRBJ2-2|.
CASSQQGGGELFF
TGTGCCAGCAGCCAACAGGGGGGCGGGGAGCTGTTTTTT
>.|TRBV2|TRBJ1-1|.
CASRGTPESGTEAFF
TGTGCCAGCAGGGGGACACCAGAGTCGGGCACTGAAGCTTTCTTT
>few|TRBV19|TRBJ2-7|.
CASSMWGDSYEQYF
TGTGCCAGTAGTATGTGGGGGGACTCCTACGAGCAGTACTTC
>.|TRBV4-3|TRBJ1-1|TRBD1
CASSQDTTGTARMNTEAFF
TGCGCCAGCAGCCAAGACACCACCGGGACAGCTCGCATGAACACTGAAGCTTTCTTT
>.|TRBV5-4|TRBJ2-1|.
CASSLEGEPYNEQFF
TGTGCCAGCAGCTTGGAGGGGGAACCCTACAATGAGCAGTTCTTC
>.|TRBV5-8|TRBJ1-2|TRBD1
CASSWTTGVGYTF
TGTGCCAGCAGCTGGACAACAGGGGTCGGCTACACCTTC
>.|TRBV5-5|TRBJ1-3|.
CASSLGHSGNTIYF
TGTGCCAGCAGCTTGGGACACTCTGGAAACACCATATATTTT
>.|TRBV11-3|TRBJ2-7|.
CASSFDRQRAHEQYF
TGTGCCAGCAGCTTTGATCGCCAGCGGGCCCACGAGCAGTACTTC
>.|TRBV3-1/TRBV3-2|TRBJ1-6|TRBD1
CASSLRTGKLGSPLHF
TGTGCCAGCAGCCTTCGGACAGGGAAGTTGGGTTCACCCCTCCACTTT
>once|TRBV19|TRBJ2-7|.
CASSILGQGIYEQYF
TGTGCCAGTAGTATCTTAGGTCAGGGGATCTACGAGCAGTACTTC
>.|TRBV5-5|TRBJ1-3|.
CASATMAYSGNTIYF
TGTGCCAGCGCGACAATGGCCTACTCTGGAAACACCATATATTTT
>.|TRBV7-3|TRBJ1-5|.
CASSALDSHSNQPQHF
TGTGCCAGCAGCGCCCTGGACAGTCATAGCAATCAGCCCCAGCATTTT
>.|TRBV7-9|TRBJ2-5|TRBD2
CASSSPPPDSGGTQYF
TGTGCCAGCAGCTCCCCCCCGCCGGACTCGGGGGGGACCCAGTACTTC
>.|TRBV5-1|TRBJ2-2|TRBD1
CASSLQDRAYTGELFF
TGCGCCAGCAGCTTACAAGACAGGGCCTACACCGGGGAGCTGTTTTTT
>.|TRBV6-6|TRBJ1-5|TRBD1
CASRLQGNQPQHF
TGTGCCAGCAGGTTACAGGGGAATCAGCCCCAGCATTTT
>.|TRBV3-1/TRBV3-2|TRBJ2-7|.
CASSQGLTGPYEQYF
TGTGCCAGCAGCCAAGGACTGACTGGTCCCTACGAGCAGTACTTC
>.|TRBV7-9|TRBJ1-4|.
CASSPYGGASTNEKLFF
TGTGCCAGCAGCCCATATGGCGGAGCATCAACTAATGAAAAACTGTTTTTT
>.|TRBV19|TRBJ1-5|.
CASRGQDNQPQHF
TGTGCCAGTCGGGGACAAGACAATCAGCCCCAGCATTTT
>.|TRBV10-3|TRBJ2-7|.
CAIRRQDWDEQYF
TGTGCCATCAGAAGACAGGACTGGGACGAGCAGTACTTC
>.|TRBV27|TRBJ1-2|.
CASSPIMSLGGGYTF
TGTGCCAGCAGCCCTATTATGTCTCTGGGCGGGGGCTACACCTTC
>.|TRBV19|TRBJ1-6|TRBD1
CASRLQGADSPLHF
TGTGCCAGTCGCTTACAGGGGGCGGATTCACCCCTCCACTTT
>.|TRBV30|TRBJ2-1|TRBD2
CAQRSGVLNEQFF
TGTGCCCAACGAAGCGGGGTTCTGAATGAGCAGTTCTTC
>.|TRBV27|TRBJ1-4|.
CASSSHGGRNEKLFF
TGTGCCAGCTCCTCACACGGGGGGAGAAATGAAAAACTGTTTTTT
>.|TRBV6-5|TRBJ1-1|.
CASTVNTEAFF
TGTGCCAGCACGGTGAACACTGAAGCTTTCTTT
>.|TRBV11-2|TRBJ1-5|.
CASSLDRTGVGPQHF
TGTGCCAGCAGCTTAGATCGAACGGGGGTAGGGCCCCAGCATTTT
>few|TRBV27|TRBJ2-7|.
CASSLFGTLSYEQYF
TGTGCCAGCAGTTTATTTGGGACTCTATCCTACGAGCAGTACTTC
>.|TRBV7-9|TRBJ1-2|TRBD1
CASSPLSTGGESDYTF
TGTGCCAGCAGCCCACTCTCGACAGGGGGCGAATCGGACTACACCTTC
>once|TRBV7-9|TRBJ1-2|.
CASSWRDGAYGYTF
TGTGCCAGCAGCTGGCGGGACGGCGCCTATGGCTACACCTTC
>.|TRBV7-7|TRBJ2-1|.
CASSLPAGNEQFF
TGTGCCAGCAGCTTACCGGCGGGCAATGAGCAGTTCTTC
>.|TRBV7-2|TRBJ2-3|TRBD2
CASSSREGGGGTQYF
TGTGCCAGCAGCTCCCGGGAGGGGGGAGGTGGTACGCAGTATTTT
>medium-sized|TRBV10-3|TRBJ1-4|.
CAISDEEEKLFF
TGTGCCATCAGTGATGAGGAGGAAAAACTGTTTTTT
>few|TRBV4-1|TRBJ2-7|.
CASSQLQGSYEQYF
TGCGCCAGCAGCCAGCTACAGGGATCCTACGAGCAGTACTTC
>.|TRBV18|TRBJ2-3|TRBD2
CASSPETSGAVDTQYF
TGTGCCAGCTCACCGGAGACTAGCGGGGCAGTAGATACGCAGTATTTT
>once|TRBV30|TRBJ1-4|.
CAWSLSGVNEKLFF
TGTGCCTGGAGTCTTTCAGGGGTTAATGAAAAACTGTTTTTT
>few|TRBV7-9|TRBJ2-3|.
CASSLTQGFGSTDTQYF
TGTGCCAGCAGCTTAACACAGGGTTTCGGTAGCACAGATACGCAGTATTTT